This TCR beta chain derives from a study of response to subunit inactivated influenza vaccine. Findings of the study overall: With each seasonal influenza vaccination, the authors suggested, few new T cells are recruited.

At least ten counts were recorded for this clonotype. The antigen is not known. The CDR3 contains 16 residues. Unmatched junction bases numbered 6, after V lost 1 base and J lost 1 base. The germline V gene encodes CDR1 SEHNR and CDR2 FQNEAQ (reference sequence). TCRdb reprocessed the RT-PCR reads with MiXCR, giving one entry per CDR3 protein. The sample has more than 450,000 distinct CDR3 sequences; 6.5% to 8% are singletons. The sequences come from PBMCs from blood, collected less than 25 months after vaccination. The V gene is TRBV7-9, the J gene TRBJ2-5; 7 bases fit TRBD2. This TCR was sampled from a man aged 50 to 69 who received an inactivated influenza vaccine. CDR3 in amino acids: CASSLGRSSGQETQYF. The CDR3 DNA follows: TGTGCCAGCAGCTTAGGACGGTCTAGCGGCCAAGAGACCCAGTACTTC.